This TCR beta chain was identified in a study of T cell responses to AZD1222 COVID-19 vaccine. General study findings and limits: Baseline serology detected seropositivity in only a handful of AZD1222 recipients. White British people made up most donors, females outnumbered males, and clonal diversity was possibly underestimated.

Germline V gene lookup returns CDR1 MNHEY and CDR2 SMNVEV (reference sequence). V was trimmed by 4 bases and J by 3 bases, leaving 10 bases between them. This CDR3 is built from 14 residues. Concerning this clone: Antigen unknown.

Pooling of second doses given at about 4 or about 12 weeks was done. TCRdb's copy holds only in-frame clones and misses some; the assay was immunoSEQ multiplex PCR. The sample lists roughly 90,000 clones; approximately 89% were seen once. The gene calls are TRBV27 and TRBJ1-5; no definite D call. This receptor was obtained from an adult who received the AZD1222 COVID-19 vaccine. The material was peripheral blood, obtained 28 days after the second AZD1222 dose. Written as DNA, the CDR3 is TGTGCCAGCAGTTCCTTGGACCTCAATCAGCCCCAGCATTTT. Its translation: CASSSLDLNQPQHF.